The 26 T cell receptor beta chains in this list originate from one sample, sequenced in a study of T cell repertoires in cytomegalovirus infection. Their recognized antigens are unknown. TCRdb recomputed calls from the reads with MiXCR, one row per CDR3 protein. The sample lists 450,000 to 550,000 distinct CDR3 sequences; under 55% were seen once. The sequences come from cultured PBMCs, collected from culture after CMV antigen stimulation. The origin of the receptors is a human donor in good health (CMV status not recorded). Some clones in this sample may be carry-over from other donors' samples.

The sample holds one count of this clonotype. In DNA form, the CDR3 reads TGTGCCAGCAGTTACTCAATACAGAATGAGCAGTTCTTC. Its protein product is CASSYSIQNEQFF. The chain has TRBV6-5 and TRBJ2-1, with no clear D. Germline V gene lookup returns CDR1 MNHEY and CDR2 SVGAGI. This CDR3 contains 13 residues. Trimming cost V 0 bases and J 7 bases, with 7 bases left between them.

V usage is TRBV5-4 and J usage is TRBJ1-2; D possibly corresponds to TRBD1 (6 bases). CDR3 length: 11 residues. V gave up 5 bases and J gave up 5 bases, with 7 bases separating them. Per the germline V gene, CDR1 is SGHNT and CDR2 is YYREEE (reference sequence). CDR3 coding DNA: TGTGCCAGCAGAGGACAGTATGGCTACACCTTC. Translated, it gives CASRGQYGYTF.

The V call is TRBV7-2, the J call TRBJ2-2; TRBD1 agrees at 8 bases. Germline-derived CDR1 and CDR2 are SGHTA and FQGNSA. The CDR3 is 16 amino acids. Trimming took 0 bases from V and 4 from J; bases not matched to a gene: 4. Written as DNA, the CDR3 is TGTGCCAGCAGCTTAGCCCGACAGGGGCGCACCGGGGAGCTGTTTTTT. Amino acids: CASSLARQGRTGELFF.

V is TRBV6-6 and J is TRBJ2-1; TRBD2 agrees at 7 bases. Germline trimming cut 6 bases from V and 0 bases from J; bases unmatched to any gene: 8. The CDR3 has 16 amino acids. From germline, CDR1 is MNHNY and CDR2 SVGAGI (reference sequence). CDR3: CASSIPAGSSYNEQFF. The CDR3, as DNA: TGTGCCAGCAGCATCCCAGCGGGAAGCTCCTACAATGAGCAGTTCTTC.

This clonotype was counted a few times. The genes are TRBV12-3 or TRBV12-4 and TRBJ2-4, with D maybe TRBD1 (6 bases). Trimming took 3 bases from V and 0 from J, leaving 12 bases between them. This CDR3 contains 16 residues. The CDR3 DNA reads TGTGCCAGCAGTTTCGGGACACTTCTAGCCAAAAACATTCAGTACTTC. Its translation: CASSFGTLLAKNIQYF.

J is TRBJ2-1 and V is TRBV10-3, with a possible D match to TRBD2 (6 bases). The CDR3 runs to 16 residues. Trimming took 5 bases from V and 0 from J, leaving 14 bases between them. Looked up from germline, CDR1 is ENHRY and CDR2 is SYGVKD. Here the CDR3 DNA reads TGTGCCATCAGTAATTTAGCGGACCCCTCCTACAATGAGCAGTTCTTC. Its protein is CAISNLADPSYNEQFF.

This clonotype was observed a single time. The V and J genes are TRBV15 and TRBJ2-7; TRBD2 matches at 7 bases. Germline CDR1 reads LNHNV; CDR2 reads YYDKDF (reference sequence). The CDR3 contains 14 residues. The junction had 7 bases not matched to a gene; V was cut back by 2 bases and J by 6 bases. In nucleotides, the CDR3 is TGTGCCACCAGCAGAAACGCGGGGGTCGGCGAGCAGTACTTC. This sequence encodes CATSRNAGVGEQYF.

This clonotype was recorded once. The V and J genes are TRBV6-1 and TRBJ1-5; possible D gene TRBD1, 5 bases. The germline V and J ends were trimmed by 2 bases and 3 bases, with 11 bases remaining between them. The CDR3 spans 15 residues. Germline CDR1 and CDR2: MNHNS and SASEGT. CDR3: CASSEPGRSNQPQHF. The CDR3 DNA is TGTGCCAGCAGTGAACCGGGACGTTCCAATCAGCCCCAGCATTTT.

This clonotype was counted at least ten times. J is TRBJ2-5 and V is TRBV7-8, with D perhaps given as TRBD1 or TRBD2 (6 bases each). Germline assignment: CDR1 SGHVS and CDR2 FQNEAQ. V lost 1 base and J lost 2, with 14 bases in between. CDR3 length: 16 residues. CDR3 nucleotide sequence: TGTGCCAGCAGCTTAGGGGGGGCAGGATTTCAAGAGACCCAGTACTTC. Translated, it gives CASSLGGAGFQETQYF. The whole variable domain, remainder taken from reference TRBV7-8 and TRBJ2-5, is GAGVSQSPRYKVAKRGQDVALRCDPISGHVSLFWYQQALGQGPEFLTYFQNEAQLDKSGLPSDRFFAERPEGSVSTLKIQRTQQEDSAVYLCASSLGGAGFQETQYFGPGTRLLVL.

The rearrangement links TRBV7-2 to TRBJ2-5; D unclear. The CDR3 spans 13 residues. Trimming removed 2 bases from V and 3 bases from J, with 7 bases in between. Germline loops: CDR1 SGHTA, CDR2 FQGNSA. The CDR3 DNA sequence: TGTGCCAGCAGCTTAATTACGGAAGAGACCCAGTACTTC. Its translation is CASSLITEETQYF.

This clonotype came up a few times. This rearrangement joins TRBV19 to TRBJ2-5; possibly TRBD1 or TRBD2 for D (5 bases each). The CDR3 sequence is 13 residues long. Trimming removed 4 bases from V and 2 bases from J, with 8 bases in between. CDR1 LNHDA and CDR2 SQIVND come from the germline V gene (reference sequence). CDR3 bases: TGTGCCAGTAGTAGGGACCTACAAGAGACCCAGTACTTC. Its protein product is CASSRDLQETQYF.

The V and J genes are TRBV20-1 and TRBJ2-7, with 11 positions matching TRBD2. Germline loops: CDR1 DFQATT, CDR2 SNEGSKA (reference sequence). CDR3 length: 14 residues. The V and J ends lost 3 bases and 5 bases, in that order; junction bases with no gene match: 6. The CDR3, as DNA: TGCAGTGCTAGGATAGCGGGGGGGGCTGACGAGCAGTACTTC. Its protein product is CSARIAGGADEQYF.

V gene TRBV15 combines with J gene TRBJ2-3; tentative D call: TRBD1 (5 bases). V lost 1 base and J 2 bases, leaving 10 bases between the germline ends. The V gene's germline CDR1 is LNHNV and CDR2 YYDKDF (reference sequence). The CDR3 has 15 residues. In DNA form, the CDR3 reads TGTGCCACCAGCAGAGGAGACAGATTCACAGATACGCAGTATTTT. Translating it yields CATSRGDRFTDTQYF.

In its sample, this clonotype was seen a few times. This sequence joins TRBV11-3 and TRBJ2-7; 8 bases are shared with TRBD2. J was trimmed by 3 bases and V by 8 bases; bases with no gene match: 21. CDR3 length: 18 amino acids. The V gene's germline CDR1 is SGHNT and CDR2 YENEEA. CDR3 DNA sequence: TGTGCCAGCCTTGGGCGCCAAGTCGGGAGGGCCGGGAGCTACGAGCAGTACTTC. Translating gives CASLGRQVGRAGSYEQYF.

In DNA form, the CDR3 reads TGTGCCAGCATGATGGGACTAGCGGGAGTTAGCTCCTACAATGAGCAGTTCTTC. It yields the protein CASMMGLAGVSSYNEQFF. V is TRBV5-5 and J is TRBJ2-1; TRBD2 matches 14 bases. With V trimmed by 6 bases and J by 0 bases, 8 bases remained unmatched. Germline CDR1 reads SGHKS; CDR2 reads YYEKEE (reference sequence). The CDR3 is made up of 18 amino acids.

V and J are TRBV27 and TRBJ1-1; D remains unclear. Deletions cut 5 bases from V and 6 bases from J, with 10 bases between. The CDR3 covers 12 residues. Germline V gene lookup returns CDR1 MNHEY and CDR2 SMNVEV (reference sequence). The CDR3: CASSKDLAEAFF. In DNA form, the CDR3 reads TGTGCCAGCAGTAAAGATTTGGCTGAAGCTTTCTTT.

This clonotype was observed a handful of times. This chain uses TRBV6-6 with TRBJ1-1; perhaps TRBD1 as D (5 bases). Germline-derived CDR1 and CDR2 are MNHNY and SVGAGI (reference sequence). V shed 6 bases and J shed 0 bases, with 14 bases lying between them. The CDR3 spans 15 residues. The CDR3 sequence: CASRRDVNLNTEAFF. The CDR3 coding sequence is TGTGCCAGCAGGAGGGACGTAAACCTGAACACTGAAGCTTTCTTT.

The V call is TRBV12-3 or TRBV12-4, the J call TRBJ2-2, with a weak D call TRBD1 (6 bases). The CDR3 has 13 residues. V was clipped by 6 bases and J by 12 bases, with 17 bases between them. For the CDR3, the DNA is TGTGCCAGCAGGCCGACAGGAGTTGGTCAGCTGTTTTTT. It encodes CASRPTGVGQLFF.

This clonotype turned up a few times. This chain joins TRBV4-1 and TRBJ1-3; D gene ambiguous. The V and J ends lost 3 bases and 0 bases respectively, with 12 bases between them. The CDR3 sequence is 16 residues long. CDR1 is MGHRA and CDR2 is YSYEKL in the germline V gene. The CDR3 DNA follows: TGCGCCAGCAGCCAGGCGGGCACAGCCTCTGGAAACACCATATATTTT. It specifies CASSQAGTASGNTIYF.

V gene TRBV19 combines with J gene TRBJ1-5, with a weak D call TRBD1 (5 bases). The germline CDR1 and CDR2 sequences are LNHDA and SQIVND (reference sequence). The CDR3 loop spans 15 amino acids. The germline V and J ends were trimmed by 3 bases and 5 bases, with 14 bases remaining between them. The CDR3 spells CASSIGTKGDQPQHF. The CDR3 nucleotides read TGTGCCAGTAGTATCGGCACCAAAGGGGATCAGCCCCAGCATTTT.

The genes are TRBV2 and TRBJ2-5, with D tentatively TRBD1 or TRBD2 (5 bases each). Germline V gene sequence: CDR1 SNHLY, CDR2 FYNNEI. CDR3 length: 14 residues. V shed 2 bases and J shed 4 bases, with 11 bases lying between them. CDR3 loop: CASSETVGGETQYF. As DNA, the CDR3 is TGTGCCAGCAGTGAAACAGTTGGGGGAGAGACCCAGTACTTC.

The V and J genes are TRBV19 and TRBJ1-5; 9 bases map to TRBD1. From germline, CDR1 is LNHDA and CDR2 SQIVND (reference sequence). V trimming: 7 bases; J trimming: 3 bases; junction bases outside the gene matches: 13. The CDR3 totals 17 residues. The CDR3 loop reads CASTYRTGAIFNQPQHF. The DNA of the CDR3 is TGTGCCAGTACCTATCGGACAGGGGCAATTTTCAATCAGCCCCAGCATTTT.

The chain uses TRBV10-3 and TRBJ1-2, with D possibly matching TRBD1 (5 bases). Between the trimmed V and J ends, which lost 3 bases and 5 bases, there was a span of 13 bases. Germline CDR1 is ENHRY and CDR2 is SYGVKD. The CDR3 is 14 amino acids. The CDR3 spells CAISDPRRGYGYTF. The CDR3 DNA reads as TGTGCCATCAGTGACCCCCGAAGGGGATATGGCTACACCTTC.

This rearrangement joins TRBV20-1 to TRBJ2-7, with a weak D call TRBD2 (6 bases). CDR1 DFQATT and CDR2 SNEGSKA come from the germline V gene (reference sequence). The CDR3 spans 12 residues. The V gene lost 0 bases and the J gene lost 12 bases, with 15 bases spanning the gap. CDR3: CSARDDGGMVYF. CDR3 sequence (DNA): TGCAGTGCTAGAGATGACGGCGGGATGGTGTACTTC.

This clonotype was recorded a few times. This rearrangement joins TRBV7-2 to TRBJ2-3, with 8 nucleotides matching TRBD1. The CDR3 runs to 15 residues. In germline, CDR1 is SGHTA, CDR2 FQGNSA. V lost 6 bases and J lost 1; bases outside the gene matches: 6. CDR3 coding DNA: TGTGCCAGCAGGATGACAGGGGTTGGCACAGATACGCAGTATTTT. This translates into CASRMTGVGTDTQYF. Full variable domain (remainder filled in from reference TRBV7-2 and TRBJ2-3): GAGVSQSPSNKVTEKGKDVELRCDPISGHTALYWYRQSLGQGLEFLIYFQGNSAPDKSGLPSDRFSAERTGGSVSTLTIQRTQQEDSAVYLCASRMTGVGTDTQYFGPGTRLTVL.

This clonotype was observed a handful of times. The chain has TRBV4-1 and TRBJ1-2; D may be TRBD1 (6 bases). Looked up from germline, CDR1 is MGHRA and CDR2 is YSYEKL. V shed 3 bases and J shed 2 bases, with 13 bases lying between them. The CDR3 length is 15 residues. The CDR3 DNA reads TGCGCCAGCAGCCACCCCTTAGGGGGGAACTATGGCTACACCTTC. It yields the protein CASSHPLGGNYGYTF.